This T cell receptor (beta chain) was recorded in a study of CD8 T cell repertoires and HIV-1 epitope variants. Study-level background: Separate wells received one of Twenty-five Gag or Nef variant peptides. Controls included no peptide, Ebola AY9 epitope, and a CMV, EBV, flu pool.

General observations from the study: This assay reports beta chains of antigen-expanded cells, not T cell function.

Clones were read by immunoSEQ multiplex PCR, and TCRdb kept only the in-frame ones, dropping some. The table records some 5,000 clones, about two thirds of them present only once. About this clone itself: Its antigen is still unknown. The junction departs from germline at one end; a sequencing error may be responsible.

The source of this sequence is a male donor with HIV. The sample was cultured CD8+ T cells derived from PBMCs.

CDR3 residues: CASSWDRATEAFF. For the CDR3, the DNA is TGTGCCAGCAGTTGGGACAGGGCCACTGAAGCTTTCTTT. This rearrangement joins TRBV10-3 to TRBJ1-1; 9 nucleotides agree with TRBD1. The germline V gene has CDR1 ENHRY and CDR2 SYGVKD. The CDR3 contains 13 residues.